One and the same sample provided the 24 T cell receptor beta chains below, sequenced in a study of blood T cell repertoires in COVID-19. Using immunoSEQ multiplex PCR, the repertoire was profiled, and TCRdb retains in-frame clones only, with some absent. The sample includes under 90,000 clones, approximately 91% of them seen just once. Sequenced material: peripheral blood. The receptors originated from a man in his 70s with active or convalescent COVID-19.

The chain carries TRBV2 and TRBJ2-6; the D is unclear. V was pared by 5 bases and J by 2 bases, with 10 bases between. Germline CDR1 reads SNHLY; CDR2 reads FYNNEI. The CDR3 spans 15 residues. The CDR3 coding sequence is TGTGCCAGCAGTAGAGAGTCCACTGGGGCCAACGTCCTGACTTTC. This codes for CASSRESTGANVLTF.

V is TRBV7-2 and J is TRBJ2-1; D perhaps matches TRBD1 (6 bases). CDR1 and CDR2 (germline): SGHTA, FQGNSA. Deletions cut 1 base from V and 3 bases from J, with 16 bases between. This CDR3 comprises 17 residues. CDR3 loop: CASSLGGQGQVYNEQFF. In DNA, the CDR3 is TGTGCCAGCAGCTTAGGGGGTCAGGGGCAGGTCTACAATGAGCAGTTCTTC.

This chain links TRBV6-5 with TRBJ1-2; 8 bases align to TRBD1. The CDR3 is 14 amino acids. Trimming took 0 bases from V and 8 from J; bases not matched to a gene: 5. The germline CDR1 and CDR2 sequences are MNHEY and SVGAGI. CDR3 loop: CASSYSAQGGGYTF. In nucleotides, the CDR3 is TGTGCCAGCAGTTACTCCGCACAGGGGGGAGGCTACACCTTC.

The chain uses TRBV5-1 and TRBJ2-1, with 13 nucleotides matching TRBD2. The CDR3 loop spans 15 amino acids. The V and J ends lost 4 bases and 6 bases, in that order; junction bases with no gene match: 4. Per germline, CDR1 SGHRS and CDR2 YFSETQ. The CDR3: CASSPGLAGPNEQFF. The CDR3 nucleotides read TGCGCCAGCAGCCCGGGACTAGCGGGGCCCAATGAGCAGTTCTTC.

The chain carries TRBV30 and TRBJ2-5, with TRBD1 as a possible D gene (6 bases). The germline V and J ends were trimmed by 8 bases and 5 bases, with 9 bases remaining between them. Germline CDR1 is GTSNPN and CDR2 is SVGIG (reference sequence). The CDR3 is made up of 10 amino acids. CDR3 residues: CAEGVETQYF. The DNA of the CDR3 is TGTGCCGAGGGGGTTGAGACCCAGTACTTC.

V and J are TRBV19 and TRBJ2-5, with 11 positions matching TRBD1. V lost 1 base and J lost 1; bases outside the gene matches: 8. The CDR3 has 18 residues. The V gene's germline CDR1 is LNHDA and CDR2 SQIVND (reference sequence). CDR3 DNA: TGTGCCAGTAGTATAGGCGGGACAGGGGGTTTACCCCAAGAGACCCAGTACTTC. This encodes CASSIGGTGGLPQETQYF. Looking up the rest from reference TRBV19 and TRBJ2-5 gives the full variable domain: DGGITQSPKYLFRKEGQNVTLSCEQNLNHDAMYWYRQDPGQGLRLIYYSQIVNDFQKGDIAEGYSVSREKKESFPLTVTSAQKNPTAFYLCASSIGGTGGLPQETQYFGPGTRLLVL.

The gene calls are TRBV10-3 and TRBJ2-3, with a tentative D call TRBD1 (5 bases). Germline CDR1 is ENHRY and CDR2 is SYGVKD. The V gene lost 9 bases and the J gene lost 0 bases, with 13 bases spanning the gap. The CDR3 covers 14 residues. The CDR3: CAISQGVSTDTQYF. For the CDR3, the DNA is TGTGCCATTTCGCAAGGGGTCAGCACAGATACGCAGTATTTT.

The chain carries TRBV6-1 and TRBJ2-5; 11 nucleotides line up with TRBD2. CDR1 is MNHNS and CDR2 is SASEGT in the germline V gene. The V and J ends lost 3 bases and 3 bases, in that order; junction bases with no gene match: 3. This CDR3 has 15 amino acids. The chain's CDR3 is CASSDPGLAEETQYF. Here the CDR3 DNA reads TGTGCCAGCAGTGATCCGGGACTAGCGGAAGAGACCCAGTACTTC.

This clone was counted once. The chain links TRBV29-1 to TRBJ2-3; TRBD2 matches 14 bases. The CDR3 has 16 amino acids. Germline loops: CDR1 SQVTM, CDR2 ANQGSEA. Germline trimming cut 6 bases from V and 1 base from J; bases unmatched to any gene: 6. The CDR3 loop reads CSVLGLAGGRTDTQYF. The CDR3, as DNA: TGCAGCGTCCTAGGACTAGCGGGAGGACGCACAGATACGCAGTATTTT.

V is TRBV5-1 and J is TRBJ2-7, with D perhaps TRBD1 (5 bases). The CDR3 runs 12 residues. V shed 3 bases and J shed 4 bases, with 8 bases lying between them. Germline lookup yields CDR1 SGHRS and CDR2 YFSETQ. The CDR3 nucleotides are TGCGCCAGCAGCTACTCAGGGTACGAGCAGTACTTC. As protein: CASSYSGYEQYF.

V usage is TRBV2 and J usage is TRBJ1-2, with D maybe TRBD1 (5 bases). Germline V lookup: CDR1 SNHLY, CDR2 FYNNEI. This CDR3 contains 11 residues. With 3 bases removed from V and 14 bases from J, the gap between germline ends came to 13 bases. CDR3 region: CASSDNGGDTF. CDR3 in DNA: TGTGCCAGCAGTGATAACGGGGGTGATACCTTC.

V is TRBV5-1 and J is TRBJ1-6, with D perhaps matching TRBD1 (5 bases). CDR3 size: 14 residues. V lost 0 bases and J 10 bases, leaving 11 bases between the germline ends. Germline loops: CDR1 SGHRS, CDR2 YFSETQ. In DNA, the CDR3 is TGCGCCAGCAGCTTGGGGGCCGGGGGATCACCCCTCCACTTT. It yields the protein CASSLGAGGSPLHF.

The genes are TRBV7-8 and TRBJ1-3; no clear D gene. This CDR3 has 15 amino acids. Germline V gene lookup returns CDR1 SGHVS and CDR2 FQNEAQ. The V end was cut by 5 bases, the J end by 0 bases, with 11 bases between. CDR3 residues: CASSPERLSGNTIYF. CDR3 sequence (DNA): TGTGCCAGCAGCCCTGAGCGCCTCTCTGGAAACACCATATATTTT.

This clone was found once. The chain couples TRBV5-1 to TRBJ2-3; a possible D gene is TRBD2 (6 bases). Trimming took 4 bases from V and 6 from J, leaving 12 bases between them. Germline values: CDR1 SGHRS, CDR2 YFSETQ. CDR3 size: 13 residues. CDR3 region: CASSPYSGDTQYF. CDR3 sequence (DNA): TGCGCCAGCAGCCCCTATAGCGGTGATACGCAGTATTTT. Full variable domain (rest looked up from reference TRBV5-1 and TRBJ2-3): KAGVTQTPRYLIKTRGQQVTLSCSPISGHRSVSWYQQTPGQGLQFLFEYFSETQRNKGNFPGRFSGRQFSNSRSEMNVSTLELGDSALYLCASSPYSGDTQYFGPGTRLTVL.

The CDR3 DNA follows: TGTGCCTGGGTTACCGGAACAGGGGCGGGCGGTGGCTACACCTTC. This gives the protein CAWVTGTGAGGGYTF. The J gene is TRBJ1-2, the V gene TRBV30; 7 bases line up with TRBD1. The germline V gene encodes CDR1 GTSNPN and CDR2 SVGIG (reference sequence). V shed 5 bases and J 7 bases; nucleotides not matched to a gene: 16. This CDR3 region has 15 residues.

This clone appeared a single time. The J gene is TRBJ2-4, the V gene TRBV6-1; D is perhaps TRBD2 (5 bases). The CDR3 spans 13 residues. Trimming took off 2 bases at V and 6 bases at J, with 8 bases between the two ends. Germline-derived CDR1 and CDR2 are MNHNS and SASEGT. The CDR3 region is CASSEPGSNIQYF. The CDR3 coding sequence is TGTGCCAGCAGTGAACCGGGATCAAACATTCAGTACTTC.

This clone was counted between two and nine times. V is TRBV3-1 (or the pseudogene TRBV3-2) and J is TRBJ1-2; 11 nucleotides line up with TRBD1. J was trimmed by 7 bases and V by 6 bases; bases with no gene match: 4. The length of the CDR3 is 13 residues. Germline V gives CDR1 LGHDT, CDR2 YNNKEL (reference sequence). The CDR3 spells CASRGQGGSGYTF. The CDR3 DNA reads TGTGCCAGCAGGGGACAGGGGGGATCTGGCTACACCTTC.

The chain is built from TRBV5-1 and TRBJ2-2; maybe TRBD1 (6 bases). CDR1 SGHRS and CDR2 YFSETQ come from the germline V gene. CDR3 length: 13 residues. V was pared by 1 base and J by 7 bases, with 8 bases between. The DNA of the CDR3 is TGCGCCAGCAGCTTGACAGGGATCGGGGAGCTGTTTTTT. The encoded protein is CASSLTGIGELFF.

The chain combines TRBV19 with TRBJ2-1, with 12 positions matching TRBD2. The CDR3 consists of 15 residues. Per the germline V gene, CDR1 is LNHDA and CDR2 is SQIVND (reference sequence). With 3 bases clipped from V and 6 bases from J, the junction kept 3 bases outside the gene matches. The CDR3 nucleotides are TGTGCCAGTAGTATGACTAGCGGGAGACCCAATGAGCAGTTCTTC. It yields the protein CASSMTSGRPNEQFF.

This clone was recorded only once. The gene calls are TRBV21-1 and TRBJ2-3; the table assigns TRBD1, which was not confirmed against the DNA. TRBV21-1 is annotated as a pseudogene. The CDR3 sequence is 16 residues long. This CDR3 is CASSKVATGRTDTQYF. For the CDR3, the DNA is TGTGCCAGCAGCAAAGTTGCGACAGGGCGCACAGATACGCAGTATTTT.

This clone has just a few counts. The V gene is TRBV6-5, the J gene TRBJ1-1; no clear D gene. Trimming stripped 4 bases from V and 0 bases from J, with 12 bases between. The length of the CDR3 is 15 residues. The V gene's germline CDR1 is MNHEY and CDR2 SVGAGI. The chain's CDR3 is CASSSISGVNTEAFF. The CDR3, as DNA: TGTGCCAGCAGTTCGATATCCGGGGTGAACACTGAAGCTTTCTTT.

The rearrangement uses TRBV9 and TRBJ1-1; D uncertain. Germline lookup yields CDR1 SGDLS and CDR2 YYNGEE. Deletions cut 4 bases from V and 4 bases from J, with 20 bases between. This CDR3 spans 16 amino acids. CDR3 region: CASSPHLGEVGTEAFF. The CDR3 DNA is TGTGCCAGCAGCCCCCACCTCGGGGAAGTTGGCACTGAAGCTTTCTTT.

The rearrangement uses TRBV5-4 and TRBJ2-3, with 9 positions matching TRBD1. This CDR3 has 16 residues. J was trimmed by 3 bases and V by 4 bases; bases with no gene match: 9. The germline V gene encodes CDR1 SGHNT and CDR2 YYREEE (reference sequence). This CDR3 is CASSHPGQGSTDTQYF. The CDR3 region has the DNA TGTGCCAGCAGCCACCCTGGACAGGGGAGTACAGATACGCAGTATTTT.

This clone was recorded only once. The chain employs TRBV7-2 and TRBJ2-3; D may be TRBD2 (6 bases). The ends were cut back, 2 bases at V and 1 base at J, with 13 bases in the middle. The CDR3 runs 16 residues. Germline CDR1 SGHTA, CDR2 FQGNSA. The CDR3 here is CASSLWGDPRTDTQYF. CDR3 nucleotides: TGTGCCAGCAGCTTATGGGGGGACCCACGCACAGATACGCAGTATTTT.